This TCR beta chain was identified during a study of cytomegalovirus exposure and HLA in healthy donors. The overall study: Out of 150 million to 200 million T cells, an earlier analysis found around 120 million unique TCR beta sequences in total.

The CDR3 is 15 residues long. Germline-derived CDR1 and CDR2 are MDHEN and SYDVKM. Trimming removed 2 bases at V and 5 bases at J, with 13 bases between. The PCR made use of 60 Vbeta and 13 Jbeta primers. Clones were read by immunoSEQ multiplex PCR, and TCRdb kept only the in-frame ones, dropping some. The table has about 120,000 clones, over 60% seen once. This clone was found a few times. The antigen is undetermined. Study results and limitations: Around 160 TCR beta chains were listed as cytomegalovirus-associated.

This sequence was found in a woman between 25 and 40 years old in good health and CMV-seropositive. This chain connects TRBV28 to TRBJ1-5; no definite D call. Material for sequencing was PBMCs. The CDR3 region has the DNA TGTGCCAGCAGTTTACCTAGTTTGGCTGATCAGCCCCAGCATTTT. Translated: CASSLPSLADQPQHF.